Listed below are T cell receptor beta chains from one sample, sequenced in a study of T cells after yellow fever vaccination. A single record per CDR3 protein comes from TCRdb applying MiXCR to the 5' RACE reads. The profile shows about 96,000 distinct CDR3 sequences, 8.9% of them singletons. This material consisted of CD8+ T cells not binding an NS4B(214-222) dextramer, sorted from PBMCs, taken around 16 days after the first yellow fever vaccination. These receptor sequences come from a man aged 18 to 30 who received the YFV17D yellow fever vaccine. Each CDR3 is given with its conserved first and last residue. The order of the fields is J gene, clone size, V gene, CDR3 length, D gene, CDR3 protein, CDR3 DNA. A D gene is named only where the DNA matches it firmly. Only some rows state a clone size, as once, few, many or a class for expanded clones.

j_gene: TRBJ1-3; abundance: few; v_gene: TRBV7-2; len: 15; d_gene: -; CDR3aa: CASSLHVRSGNTIYF; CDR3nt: TGTGCCAGCAGCCTGCACGTCCGCTCTGGAAACACCATATATTTT
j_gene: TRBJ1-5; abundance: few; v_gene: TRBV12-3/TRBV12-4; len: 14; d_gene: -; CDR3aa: CASSSRGSNQPQHF; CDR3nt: TGTGCCAGCAGTTCCAGGGGCAGCAATCAGCCCCAGCATTTT
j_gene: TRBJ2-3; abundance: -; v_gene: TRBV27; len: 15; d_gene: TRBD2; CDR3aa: CASSILAGGTDTQYF; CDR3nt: TGTGCCAGCAGTATTTTAGCGGGGGGGACAGATACGCAGTATTTT
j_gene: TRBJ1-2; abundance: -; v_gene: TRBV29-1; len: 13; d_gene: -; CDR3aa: CSVLNGINYGYTF; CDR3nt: TGCAGCGTCCTTAATGGTATTAACTATGGCTACACCTTC
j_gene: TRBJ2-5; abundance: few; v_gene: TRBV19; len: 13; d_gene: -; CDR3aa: CASSIVGSETQYF; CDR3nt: TGTGCCAGTAGTATTGTGGGGTCGGAGACCCAGTACTTC
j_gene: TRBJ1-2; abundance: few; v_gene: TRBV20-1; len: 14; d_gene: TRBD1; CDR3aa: CSAARTGKDYGYTF; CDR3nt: TGCAGTGCAGCCAGGACAGGGAAGGACTATGGCTACACCTTC
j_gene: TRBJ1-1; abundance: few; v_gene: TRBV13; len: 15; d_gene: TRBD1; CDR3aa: CASSSGQGIYTEAFF; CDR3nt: TGTGCCAGCAGCTCCGGACAGGGAATATACACTGAAGCTTTCTTT
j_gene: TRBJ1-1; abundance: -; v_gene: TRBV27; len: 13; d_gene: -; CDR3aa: CASSSAGWPEAFF; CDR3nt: TGTGCCAGCAGTTCGGCGGGGTGGCCTGAAGCTTTCTTT
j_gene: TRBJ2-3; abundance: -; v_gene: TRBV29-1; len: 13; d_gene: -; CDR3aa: CSVEVTLTDTQYF; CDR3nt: TGCAGCGTTGAAGTGACTTTAACAGATACGCAGTATTTT
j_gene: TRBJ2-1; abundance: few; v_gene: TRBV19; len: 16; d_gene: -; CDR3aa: CASSIPGMTSYNEQFF; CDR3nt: TGTGCCAGTAGTATCCCAGGGATGACCTCCTACAATGAGCAGTTCTTC
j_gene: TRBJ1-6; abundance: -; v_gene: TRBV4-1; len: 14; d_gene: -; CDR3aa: CASSHSNYNSPLHF; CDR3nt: TGCGCCAGCAGCCACTCAAACTATAATTCACCCCTCCACTTT
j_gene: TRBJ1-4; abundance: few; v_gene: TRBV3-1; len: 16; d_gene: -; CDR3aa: CASSQGGAPTNEKLFF; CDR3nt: TGTGCCAGCAGCCAAGGGGGGGCGCCTACTAATGAAAAACTGTTTTTT
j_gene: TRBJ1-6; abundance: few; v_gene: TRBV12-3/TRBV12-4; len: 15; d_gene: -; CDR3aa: CASSDGESANSPLHF; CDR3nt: TGTGCCAGCAGCGACGGTGAGAGCGCTAATTCACCCCTCCACTTT
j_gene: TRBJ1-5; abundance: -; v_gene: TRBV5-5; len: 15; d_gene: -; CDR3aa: CASSLSGSSNQPQHF; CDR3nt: TGTGCCAGCAGCTTGTCAGGGAGTAGCAATCAGCCCCAGCATTTT
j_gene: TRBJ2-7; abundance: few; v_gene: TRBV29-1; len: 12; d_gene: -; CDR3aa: CSVVGRLSEQYF; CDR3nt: TGCAGCGTTGTGGGCAGGCTCAGCGAGCAGTACTTC
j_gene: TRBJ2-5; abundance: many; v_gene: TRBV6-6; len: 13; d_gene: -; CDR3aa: CASTRAVVETQYF; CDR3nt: TGTGCCAGCACCAGGGCGGTGGTAGAGACCCAGTACTTC
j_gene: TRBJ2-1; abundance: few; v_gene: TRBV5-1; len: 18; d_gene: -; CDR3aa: CASSRLLGGQRTTGEQFF; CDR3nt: TGCGCCAGCAGCCGCCTCTTGGGGGGGCAAAGAACAACGGGTGAGCAGTTCTTC
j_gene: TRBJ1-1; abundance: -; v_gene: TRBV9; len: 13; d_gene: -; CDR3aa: CASSGGTSSEAFF; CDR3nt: TGTGCCAGTAGCGGGGGCACCTCCTCTGAAGCTTTCTTT
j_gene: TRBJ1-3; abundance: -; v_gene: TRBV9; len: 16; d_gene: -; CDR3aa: CASSGGPPHSGNTIYF; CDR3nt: TGTGCCAGCAGCGGGGGACCGCCCCACTCTGGAAACACCATATATTTT
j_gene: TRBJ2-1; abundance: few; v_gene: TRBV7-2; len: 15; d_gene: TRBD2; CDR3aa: CASSFAGGEYNEQFF; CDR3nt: TGTGCCAGCAGCTTTGCGGGGGGGGAATACAATGAGCAGTTCTTC
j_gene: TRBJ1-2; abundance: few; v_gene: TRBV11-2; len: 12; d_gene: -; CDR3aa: CASSYRDSGYTF; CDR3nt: TGTGCCAGCAGTTACAGGGACTCCGGCTACACCTTC
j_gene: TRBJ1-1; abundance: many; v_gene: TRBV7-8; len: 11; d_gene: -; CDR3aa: CASSHTGEAFF; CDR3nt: TGTGCCAGCAGCCATACAGGGGAAGCTTTCTTT